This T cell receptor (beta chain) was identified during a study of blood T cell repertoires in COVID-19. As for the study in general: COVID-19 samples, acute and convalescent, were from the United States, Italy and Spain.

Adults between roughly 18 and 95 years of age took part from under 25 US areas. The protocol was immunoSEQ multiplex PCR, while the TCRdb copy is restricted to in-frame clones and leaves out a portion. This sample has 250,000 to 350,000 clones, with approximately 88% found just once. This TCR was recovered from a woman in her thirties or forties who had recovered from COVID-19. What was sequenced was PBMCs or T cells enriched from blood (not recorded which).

The CDR3 DNA reads TGTGCCAGCAGCCAAGGGCGGGCCTCGGTCCAAGAGACCCAGTACTTC. Translation gives CASSQGRASVQETQYF. The chain is built from TRBV3-1 (or the pseudogene TRBV3-2) and TRBJ2-5; D might be TRBD2 (5 bases). CDR1 LGHDT and CDR2 YNNKEL come from the germline V gene (reference sequence). The V and J ends lost 1 base and 1 base respectively, with 13 bases between them. The CDR3 is 16 residues long.